This T cell receptor beta chain was sequenced in a study of preoperative IRX-2 immunotherapy in early breast cancer (dated by TCRdb to between 2017 and 2020). The treatment or condition label on this specimen signifies: preoperative locoregional IRX-2 cytokine immunotherapy. The samples were obtained from a phase Ib study that tested preoperative, locoregional IRX-2 cytokine immunotherapy designed to prime immune responses. Before surgery, IRX-2 was given to the donors, who were patients with early-stage breast cancer. In regard to this clone: The antigen this receptor binds is unknown. No base quality values were provided; no much bigger clone lies one nucleotide off.

Library creation used the immunoSEQ multiplex PCR assay. As stored in TCRdb, this immuneACCESS dataset retains in-frame rearrangements with V and J assigned. A fraction of the clones does not appear; measured against another copy, unresolved V genes explain less than half of the discrepancy, and the remainder lacks a known reason. This sample has 40,000 to 45,000 clones in its table, and just under 95% of those were observed once. The top ten clones comprise about 1.6% of the sample. Based on the germline V gene, the CDR1 and CDR2 sequences are SGDLS and YYNGEE. V and J are truncated by 4 bases and 2 bases respectively, leaving an intervening sequence of 12 bases. The CDR3 contains 15 residues, cysteine and phenylalanine counted. The retained sequence is limited to the CDR3, 45 bases, with the frame set at the first base.

This receptor was taken from a human donor with breast cancer. The chain is assembled from TRBV9 and TRBJ2-2, and TRBD1 may be the D gene, going by 6 matching bases. Sequenced material: tumor tissue, taken after IRX-2 immunotherapy. At the DNA level, the sequence is TGTGCCAGCAGCCCGGGGACACATAACACCGGGGAGCTGTTTTTT. Translated, this gives CASSPGTHNTGELFF.